The following is a T cell receptor (beta chain) sequence with its context. The sample belongs to a study of blood T cell repertoires in COVID-19. The V end lost 0 bases, the J end lost 1 base, and 4 bases lay between the germline ends. The CDR3 is 14 amino acids. Germline V gene lookup returns CDR1 MNHEY and CDR2 SVGEGT. Only in-frame clones appear in the TCRdb table, and some are missing; sequencing was by immunoSEQ multiplex PCR. This table holds hundreds of thousands of clones, approximately 86% found once. The J gene is TRBJ2-1, the V gene TRBV6-2 or TRBV6-3; D is ambiguous. This receptor was identified in a young man with active or convalescent COVID-19. Sequencing was performed on peripheral blood. The chain's CDR3 is CASSYSQSYNEQFF. For the CDR3, the DNA is TGTGCCAGCAGTTACTCCCAATCCTACAATGAGCAGTTCTTC.